This passage covers 18 T cell receptor beta chains from one sample sequenced in a study of blood T cell repertoires in COVID-19. Only in-frame clones appear in the TCRdb table, and some are missing; sequencing was by immunoSEQ multiplex PCR. The sample shows around 100,000 clones, over 70% of them seen only once. The specimen was peripheral blood. These receptors all come from a man of 80 years or more with acute or convalescent COVID-19.

The sample holds one count of this clone. This rearrangement joins TRBV18 to TRBJ1-2, with 7 positions matching TRBD1. The CDR3 extends over 15 amino acids. The germline gives CDR1 KGHSH, CDR2 LQKENI. Unmatched junction bases numbered 8, after V lost 6 bases and J lost 1 base. The CDR3 reads CASSRGTAINYGYTF. CDR3 sequence (DNA): TGTGCCAGCTCCCGGGGGACAGCCATTAACTATGGCTACACCTTC.

The V gene is TRBV27, the J gene TRBJ1-6, with 7 bases aligning to TRBD1. V lost 6 bases and J lost 10; bases outside the gene matches: 9. The CDR3 runs to 14 residues. Germline values: CDR1 MNHEY, CDR2 SMNVEV (reference sequence). CDR3 coding DNA: TGTGCCAGCAGGGCGGGGACAGACACCTCACCCCTCCACTTT. Its protein product is CASRAGTDTSPLHF.

The chain links TRBV6-2 or TRBV6-3 to TRBJ2-5, with 13 positions matching TRBD2. The trim removed 4 bases at V and 5 bases at J, leaving 10 bases unmatched. CDR3 length: 17 residues. Germline assignment: CDR1 MNHEY and CDR2 SVGEGT. The CDR3 spells CASSSLQLAGGPETQYF. Written as DNA, the CDR3 is TGTGCCAGCAGTTCCTTACAACTAGCGGGAGGGCCGGAGACCCAGTACTTC.

The chain couples TRBV7-2 to TRBJ2-5; TRBD2 agrees at 10 bases. The germline gives CDR1 SGHTA, CDR2 FQGNSA. The CDR3 has 16 amino acids. V shed 0 bases, J shed 1 base, and the junction held 2 bases outside the gene matches. Written as DNA, the CDR3 is TGTGCCAGCAGCTTAGCCCAGCGGGGGGGCCAAGAGACCCAGTACTTC. Protein: CASSLAQRGGQETQYF.

This chain links TRBV7-2 with TRBJ1-1, with 8 bases identical to TRBD1. This CDR3 has 12 residues. Germline CDR1 and CDR2: SGHTA and FQGNSA. Germline trimming cut 3 bases from V and 9 bases from J; bases unmatched to any gene: 3. The CDR3, as DNA: TGTGCCAGCAGCTTCGACAGGGGCCAAGCTTTCTTT. Translated: CASSFDRGQAFF.

J is TRBJ2-5 and V is TRBV5-1; TRBD1 agrees at 10 bases. The CDR3 contains 13 residues. CDR1 is SGHRS and CDR2 is YFSETQ in the germline V gene. Unmatched junction bases numbered 2, after V lost 4 bases and J lost 5 bases. In DNA, the CDR3 is TGCGCCAGCAGCGAGGGACAGGGGGAGACCCAGTACTTC. Its translation is CASSEGQGETQYF. The full variable domain, its missing parts supplied by reference TRBV5-1 and TRBJ2-5, is KAGVTQTPRYLIKTRGQQVTLSCSPISGHRSVSWYQQTPGQGLQFLFEYFSETQRNKGNFPGRFSGRQFSNSRSEMNVSTLELGDSALYLCASSEGQGETQYFGPGTRLLVL.

V and J are TRBV15 and TRBJ1-3; possibly TRBD1 for D (6 bases). Germline-derived CDR1 and CDR2 are LNHNV and YYDKDF (reference sequence). The ends were cut back, 5 bases at V and 0 bases at J, with 11 bases in the middle. This CDR3 region has 15 residues. CDR3 region: CATSLQGSSGNTIYF. CDR3 coding DNA: TGTGCCACCAGCCTTCAGGGGAGCTCTGGAAACACCATATATTTT.

This sequence joins TRBV20-1 and TRBJ1-3; D might be TRBD1 (5 bases). V lost 3 bases and J 2 bases, leaving 11 bases between the germline ends. Germline V gene data show CDR1 as DFQATT and CDR2 as SNEGSKA (reference sequence). CDR3 length: 14 residues. The chain's CDR3 is CSASLGATGNTIYF. The CDR3 DNA reads as TGCAGTGCTAGTCTAGGGGCAACTGGAAACACCATATATTTT.

In this sample, this clone turned up a few times. The V call is TRBV3-1 (or the pseudogene TRBV3-2), the J call TRBJ1-2, with 8 bases aligning to TRBD1. V dropped 4 bases and J dropped 3; count of bases not matched to a gene: 1. The germline CDR1 and CDR2 sequences are LGHDT and YNNKEL (reference sequence). The CDR3 totals 13 residues. The CDR3 sequence: CASSPQGDYGYTF. The CDR3 region has the DNA TGTGCCAGCAGCCCACAGGGGGACTATGGCTACACCTTC.

The rearrangement uses TRBV5-1 and TRBJ1-1; D call uncertain. With 2 bases removed from V and 6 bases from J, the gap between germline ends came to 17 bases. In germline, CDR1 is SGHRS, CDR2 YFSETQ. The CDR3 runs 15 residues. CDR3 nucleotide sequence: TGCGCCAGCAGCTTTCAACACAGTGAATCATCTGAAGCTTTCTTT. Residues: CASSFQHSESSEAFF.

The rearrangement links TRBV6-6 to TRBJ1-5; possible D gene TRBD1, 6 bases. Germline CDR1 and CDR2: MNHNY and SVGAGI (reference sequence). There are 15 residues in the CDR3. Trimming took 5 bases from V and 8 from J, leaving 19 bases between them. As DNA, the CDR3 is TGTGCCAGCAGTGCCTACAGACAGGTCGTAGAGCCCCAGCATTTT. Protein sequence: CASSAYRQVVEPQHF.

A single count supports this clone. The gene calls are TRBV5-1 and TRBJ1-5, with 8 bases fitting TRBD1. This CDR3 has 15 residues. V was pared by 0 bases and J by 6 bases, with 5 bases of the junction left unmatched. Germline assignment: CDR1 SGHRS and CDR2 YFSETQ. The CDR3 DNA reads TGCGCCAGCAGCTTGGGGACAGGGCTGGGTCAGCCCCAGCATTTT. This codes for CASSLGTGLGQPQHF.

The chain combines TRBV18 with TRBJ2-5, with TRBD1 as a possible D gene (5 bases). The CDR3 is 15 amino acids. V dropped 7 bases and J dropped 5 bases, with 20 bases sitting between them. Germline-derived CDR1 and CDR2 are KGHSH and LQKENI. The DNA of the CDR3 is TGTGCCAGCTTCACCAGTCAGGGCAACCGGGAGACCCAGTACTTC. Translating gives CASFTSQGNRETQYF.

This chain uses TRBV15 with TRBJ1-5, with D unresolved. Germline CDR1 reads LNHNV; CDR2 reads YYDKDF (reference sequence). The CDR3 length is 15 residues. Trimming removed 1 base at V and 5 bases at J, with 12 bases between. CDR3 bases: TGTGCCACCAGCAGAGCAGGAATTGGCTATCAGCCCCAGCATTTT. Amino acids: CATSRAGIGYQPQHF. The full variable domain, in which reference TRBV15 and TRBJ1-5 provide the parts outside the CDR3, is DAMVIQNPRYQVTQFGKPVTLSCSQTLNHNVMYWYQQKSSQAPKLLFHYYDKDFNNEADTPDNFQSRRPNTSFCFLDIRSPGLGDTAMYLCATSRAGIGYQPQHFGDGTRLSIL.

This chain joins TRBV6-5 and TRBJ1-2; tentative D call: TRBD1 (5 bases). Germline values: CDR1 MNHEY, CDR2 SVGAGI. V was pared by 7 bases and J by 8 bases, with 20 bases between. The CDR3 is made up of 14 amino acids. CDR3 region: CASTTGEKGYGYTF. Here the CDR3 DNA reads TGTGCCAGCACCACGGGGGAAAAAGGTTACGGCTACACCTTC.

The gene calls are TRBV24-1 and TRBJ2-2; weak D call: TRBD1 (8 bases). CDR1 is KGHDR, CDR2 SFDVKD, per germline. V was clipped by 2 bases and J by 4 bases, with 16 bases between them. This CDR3 comprises 17 residues. This CDR3 reads CATSDSTQGGVTGELFF. The DNA of the CDR3 is TGTGCCACCAGTGATTCCACACAGGGGGGGGTCACCGGGGAGCTGTTTTTT.

V gene TRBV19 combines with J gene TRBJ2-7, with 7 bases aligning to TRBD1. Germline CDR1 and CDR2: LNHDA and SQIVND (reference sequence). This CDR3 comprises 14 residues. V lost 6 bases to trimming and J lost 5 bases; unmatched junction nucleotides: 10. CDR3 region: CASRPQGFIDEQYF. The CDR3, as DNA: TGTGCCAGTAGGCCACAGGGGTTTATCGACGAGCAGTACTTC.

The chain joins TRBV4-1 to TRBJ1-2; 7 nucleotides line up with TRBD1. Trimming cost V 2 bases and J 4 bases; bases outside gene matches: 13. The CDR3 sequence is 17 residues long. CDR1 is MGHRA, CDR2 YSYEKL, per germline. CDR3: CASSQSLGQEGIYGYTF. The DNA for the CDR3 is TGCGCCAGCAGCCAAAGCCTCGGACAGGAGGGCATCTATGGCTACACCTTC.